Shown below are 30 T cell receptor beta chains from a single sample sequenced in a study of shared clonotypes between healthy human individuals. The protocol was immunoSEQ multiplex PCR, while the TCRdb copy is restricted to in-frame clones and leaves out a portion. The table records approximately 92,000 clones, 60% to 70% of them present only once. Material for sequencing was memory CD8+ T cells sorted from blood. Subset given: CD45RO+ cells pooled with CCR7-negative TemRA cells. The origin of the receptors is a man in his thirties or forties in good health.

A single count supports this clone. The chain carries TRBV27 and TRBJ1-1; D unclear. This CDR3 contains 13 residues. V lost 1 base and J 0 bases, leaving 3 bases between the germline ends. The germline V gene has CDR1 MNHEY and CDR2 SMNVEV (reference sequence). The CDR3 sequence is CASSLFLNTEAFF. CDR3 nucleotide sequence: TGTGCCAGCAGTTTATTTCTGAACACTGAAGCTTTCTTT.

V usage is TRBV7-3 and J usage is TRBJ2-3; 7 bases match TRBD2. Germline V gene sequence: CDR1 SGHTA, CDR2 FQGTGA. J lost 4 bases, V lost 0 bases, and 7 bases had no gene match. This CDR3 is built from 16 residues. DNA of the CDR3: TGTGCCAGCAGCTTAACGATGGGAGGGTCCCCAGATACGCAGTATTTT. Its protein is CASSLTMGGSPDTQYF.

The CDR3 loop reads CASRLGVDGANVLTF. The CDR3 DNA is TGTGCCAGCAGACTCGGTGTGGATGGGGCCAACGTCCTGACTTTC. The V call is TRBV27, the J call TRBJ2-6; D is uncertain. Germline V lookup: CDR1 MNHEY, CDR2 SMNVEV (reference sequence). V was clipped by 6 bases and J by 3 bases, with 12 bases between them. The CDR3 covers 15 residues.

This clone occurred a few times. The chain has TRBV7-8 and TRBJ2-7; TRBD1 aligns across 8 bases. After removal of 5 bases from V and 2 bases from J, the junction contained 8 bases not matched to a gene. This CDR3 has 15 residues. Germline CDR1 and CDR2: SGHVS and FQNEAQ. CDR3 loop: CASSTDRAAPYEQYF. The DNA of the CDR3 is TGTGCCAGCAGCACGGACAGGGCGGCCCCCTACGAGCAGTACTTC.

The genes are TRBV5-1 and TRBJ1-4, with 9 bases lining up with TRBD1. V lost 4 bases and J lost 8; bases outside the gene matches: 12. The length of the CDR3 is 16 residues. CDR1 is SGHRS and CDR2 is YFSETQ in the germline V gene. CDR3 bases: TGCGCCAGCAGCCAGACAGGGGGGAACTTTCGCGAAAAACTGTTTTTT. Translating it yields CASSQTGGNFREKLFF.

V and J are TRBV11-2 and TRBJ2-2, with D unclear. Germline V gene sequence: CDR1 SGHAT, CDR2 FQNNGV. This CDR3 has 15 amino acids. Trimming stripped 1 base from V and 2 bases from J, with 8 bases between. CDR3 nucleotides: TGTGCCAGCAGCTTAGGGGTACTTAACACCGGGGAGCTGTTTTTT. This gives the protein CASSLGVLNTGELFF.

The chain uses TRBV19 and TRBJ2-3, with unresolved D. The germline V gene encodes CDR1 LNHDA and CDR2 SQIVND (reference sequence). Trimming took 3 bases from V and 0 from J, leaving 7 bases between them. CDR3 size: 14 residues. The CDR3 reads CASSMTESTDTQYF. The CDR3 DNA reads TGTGCCAGTAGTATGACGGAAAGCACAGATACGCAGTATTTT.

The genes are TRBV27 and TRBJ2-1, with 8 bases aligning to TRBD2. CDR3 length: 15 residues. Trimming took 5 bases from V and 6 from J; bases not matched to a gene: 9. Germline CDR1 is MNHEY and CDR2 is SMNVEV (reference sequence). CDR3 bases: TGTGCCAGCAGTCCGCTAGGACGGGGGGGCAATGAGCAGTTCTTC. Amino acids: CASSPLGRGGNEQFF.

The rearrangement joins TRBV7-2 to TRBJ2-2; perhaps TRBD1 as D (6 bases). Trimming cost V 3 bases and J 7 bases, with 9 bases left between them. The V gene's germline CDR1 is SGHTA and CDR2 FQGNSA. The CDR3 loop spans 13 amino acids. The CDR3 coding sequence is TGTGCCAGCAGCTTTCAGGGGAACGGGGAGCTGTTTTTT. Residues: CASSFQGNGELFF.

V usage is TRBV6-1 and J usage is TRBJ1-5; 7 bases fit TRBD1. Germline CDR1 is MNHNS and CDR2 is SASEGT. The CDR3 covers 13 residues. Trimming removed 6 bases from V and 4 bases from J; junction bases left unmatched: 3. CDR3 in DNA: TGTGCCAGCAGACAGGGGCGGAATCAGCCCCAGCATTTT. Protein sequence: CASRQGRNQPQHF.

The CDR3 protein is CSVESRGEAYEQYF. CDR3 DNA sequence: TGCAGCGTTGAATCGAGGGGGGAGGCCTACGAGCAGTACTTC. The chain uses TRBV29-1 and TRBJ2-7; D assignment may be TRBD1 or TRBD2 (6 bases each). V was clipped by 2 bases and J by 2 bases, with 13 bases between them. This CDR3 contains 14 residues. Germline CDR1 reads SQVTM; CDR2 reads ANQGSEA.

The gene calls are TRBV5-1 and TRBJ2-1; D ambiguous. V shed 1 base and J shed 1 base, with 3 bases lying between them. Germline CDR1 is SGHRS and CDR2 is YFSETQ. The CDR3 is 13 residues long. The CDR3 here is CASSLRSYNEQFF. CDR3 DNA sequence: TGCGCCAGCAGCTTGCGTTCCTACAATGAGCAGTTCTTC.

At least ten counts were recorded for this clone. The rearrangement uses TRBV7-6 and TRBJ2-7; D tentatively reads TRBD1 or TRBD2 (6 bases each). The germline CDR1 and CDR2 sequences are SGHVS and FNYEAQ. CDR3 length: 15 residues. V lost 5 bases and J 2 bases, leaving 16 bases between the germline ends. CDR3 in DNA: TGTGCCAGCAGCCTGGGGTCAGGGGAGGCCTACGAGCAGTACTTC. This sequence encodes CASSLGSGEAYEQYF.

V usage is TRBV28 and J usage is TRBJ1-1; 8 bases agree with TRBD1. After removal of 5 bases from V and 6 bases from J, the junction contained 14 bases not matched to a gene. The CDR3 totals 16 residues. Looked up from germline, CDR1 is MDHEN and CDR2 is SYDVKM. CDR3 coding DNA: TGTGCCAGCAGTATAGTCCAGGGGGCAATGGTCCCTGAAGCTTTCTTT. This sequence encodes CASSIVQGAMVPEAFF.

The chain employs TRBV5-1 and TRBJ2-1; D perhaps matches TRBD2 (6 bases). The CDR3 runs to 17 residues. V gave up 3 bases and J gave up 1 base, with 17 bases separating them. Germline V gene data show CDR1 as SGHRS and CDR2 as YFSETQ. The CDR3, as DNA: TGCGCCAGCAGCTCGGAGGGCGGGATTGGTTCCTACAATGAGCAGTTCTTC. Residues: CASSSEGGIGSYNEQFF.

The chain recombines TRBV13 with TRBJ2-4; 7 nucleotides agree with TRBD2. CDR1 and CDR2 from the germline V gene are PRHDT and FYEKMQ (reference sequence). The CDR3 is made up of 17 amino acids. With V trimmed by 5 bases and J by 2 bases, 12 bases remained unmatched. The CDR3 bases are TGTGCCAGCAGCCCGTGGGCTCGGGGGGATACCAAAAACATTCAGTACTTC. Amino acid sequence: CASSPWARGDTKNIQYF.

CDR3 sequence reads: CASSLLRGNNQPQHF. CDR3 coding DNA: TGTGCCAGCAGCTTGCTCAGGGGGAACAATCAGCCCCAGCATTTT. The V gene is TRBV5-6, the J gene TRBJ1-5; 7 bases agree with TRBD1. Germline lookup yields CDR1 SGHDT and CDR2 YYEEEE. The CDR3 runs to 15 residues. V gave up 1 base and J gave up 3 bases; unmatched junction bases: 4.

As to this clone: A much larger clonotype is one base distant, so this may be a read error. Additional DNA sequences in this sample encode the identical CDR3. V gene TRBV4-1 combines with J gene TRBJ1-5; D is unresolved. From germline, CDR1 is MGHRA and CDR2 YSYEKL. The CDR3 runs 15 residues. Trimming shortened V by 0 bases and J by 1 base, and 7 bases separated the two germline ends. CDR3 loop: CASSQDMGSNQPQHF. CDR3 sequence (DNA): TGCGCCAGCAGCCAAGACATGGGGAGCAATCAGCCCCAGCATTTT.

This clone was seen a few times. This chain connects TRBV6-4 to TRBJ2-1; D gene ambiguous. Trimming removed 6 bases at V and 7 bases at J, with 22 bases between. In germline, CDR1 is MRHNA, CDR2 SNTAGT. The CDR3 contains 16 residues. This CDR3 is CASRGRRSGCGNEQFF. The CDR3 DNA is TGTGCCAGCAGGGGAAGAAGAAGTGGATGTGGAAATGAGCAGTTCTTC.

The rearrangement links TRBV28 to TRBJ2-6, with 7 bases lining up with TRBD1. The trim removed 10 bases at V and 3 bases at J, leaving 12 bases unmatched. Germline V CDR1 and CDR2: MDHEN, SYDVKM. CDR3 length: 16 amino acids. CDR3 in amino acids: CATRRKGTVGANVLTF. The CDR3 DNA follows: TGTGCCACCAGAAGAAAGGGGACAGTTGGGGCCAACGTCCTGACTTTC.

The V gene is TRBV2, the J gene TRBJ2-1; 9 nucleotides match TRBD2. CDR1 and CDR2 (germline): SNHLY, FYNNEI. The junction had 6 bases not matched to a gene; V was cut back by 2 bases and J by 4 bases. This CDR3 has 16 amino acids. CDR3 in DNA: TGTGCCAGCAGTGAAATTGTGACTAGCGGTTACAATGAGCAGTTCTTC. Translation gives CASSEIVTSGYNEQFF.

The genes are TRBV5-4 and TRBJ2-7; D uncertain. The V gene lost 4 bases and the J gene lost 7 bases, with 9 bases spanning the gap. This CDR3 spans 11 amino acids. The V gene's germline CDR1 is SGHNT and CDR2 YYREEE (reference sequence). This CDR3 reads CASSIGEEQYF. The CDR3 DNA sequence: TGTGCCAGCAGCATCGGCGAGGAGCAGTACTTC.

The chain joins TRBV29-1 to TRBJ2-3, with TRBD1 as a possible D gene (5 bases). The germline V gene has CDR1 SQVTM and CDR2 ANQGSEA. The CDR3 runs 16 residues. V lost 0 bases and J 1 base, leaving 14 bases between the germline ends. The CDR3 is CSVEEGLLAGTDTQYF. The CDR3 nucleotides read TGCAGCGTTGAAGAGGGGCTCTTAGCTGGCACAGATACGCAGTATTTT.

This chain joins TRBV28 and TRBJ2-1, with 7 bases lining up with TRBD2. CDR1 and CDR2 (germline): MDHEN, SYDVKM. J gave up 3 bases and V 5 bases, and 4 bases lay outside the gene matches. This CDR3 has 14 residues. CDR3 loop: CASSLGLDYNEQFF. CDR3 in DNA: TGTGCCAGCAGTCTAGGACTAGACTACAATGAGCAGTTCTTC.

The chain carries TRBV27 and TRBJ1-2; 7 bases align to TRBD1. J lost 4 bases, V lost 3 bases, and 11 bases had no gene match. Per germline, CDR1 MNHEY and CDR2 SMNVEV (reference sequence). The CDR3 has 16 amino acids. CDR3: CASSFGAGGFIYGYTF. CDR3 DNA: TGTGCCAGCAGTTTCGGGGCAGGGGGTTTTATCTATGGCTACACCTTC.

The table lists this clone with a few counts. V and J are TRBV6-4 and TRBJ2-1; 9 positions match TRBD1. There are 16 residues in the CDR3. CDR1 is MRHNA, CDR2 SNTAGT, per germline. V shed 4 bases, J shed 5 bases, and the junction held 9 bases outside the gene matches. Here the CDR3 DNA reads TGTGCCAGCAGTGCCTCGACAGGGGGGGACCACAATGAGCAGTTCTTC. Protein: CASSASTGGDHNEQFF.

The chain uses TRBV6-4 and TRBJ2-3, with D maybe TRBD2 (5 bases). CDR1 is MRHNA and CDR2 is SNTAGT in the germline V gene. V was pared by 0 bases and J by 1 base, with 5 bases between. This CDR3 has 14 residues. The CDR3 sequence is CASSDSAGTDTQYF. CDR3 coding DNA: TGTGCCAGCAGTGACTCAGCGGGCACAGATACGCAGTATTTT.

CDR3 protein: CASSPSSGSKSYEQYF. The CDR3 DNA is TGTGCCAGCTCACCATCGAGCGGGAGTAAGTCCTACGAGCAGTACTTC. The genes are TRBV18 and TRBJ2-7; TRBD2 aligns across 8 bases. In germline, CDR1 is KGHSH, CDR2 LQKENI. There are 16 residues in the CDR3. The ends lost 2 bases at V and 1 base at J; junction bases unmatched: 7.

The chain couples TRBV2 to TRBJ2-5; 9 bases are a match to TRBD1. This CDR3 is built from 14 residues. The V and J ends lost 7 bases and 7 bases, in that order; junction bases with no gene match: 10. CDR1 is SNHLY, CDR2 FYNNEI, per germline. The CDR3 DNA reads TGTGCCAGCACCCGCGACAGGGGGAGTTGGACCCAGTACTTC. Its translation: CASTRDRGSWTQYF.

There are a few counts of this clone. The rearrangement joins TRBV29-1 to TRBJ2-3; D possibly corresponds to TRBD1 (6 bases). The CDR3 sequence is 15 residues long. Trimming removed 1 base at V and 0 bases at J, with 11 bases between. Germline lookup yields CDR1 SQVTM and CDR2 ANQGSEA. The CDR3 region is CSVEGTDLSTDTQYF. The CDR3 DNA sequence: TGCAGCGTTGAAGGGACAGATTTAAGCACAGATACGCAGTATTTT.